This T cell receptor beta chain was identified in a study of blood T cell repertoires in COVID-19. Study at large: COVID-19 samples from acute and convalescent phases originated in the United States, Italy and Spain. PBMCs, B-cell-depleted T cells, or T cells were the source of the cDNA or gDNA that made up the material.

This CDR3 spans 13 amino acids. Germline CDR1 reads MNHEY; CDR2 reads SVGAGI. The V gene lost 2 bases and the J gene lost 6 bases, with 8 bases spanning the gap. Per the original data handling: Amplifying reference gene primers gave estimates of nucleated cell counts. Profiling relied on immunoSEQ multiplex PCR, and the TCRdb table lists in-frame clones only, not all of them. V, J and clone size were drawn from that table, and D and trimming were deduced from the DNA. The sample yields some 90,000 clones, 86% seen once. Material for sequencing was peripheral blood. This TCR derives from a man of 80 years or more with active or convalescent COVID-19. This chain uses TRBV6-5 with TRBJ2-1; D not certain. The CDR3 here is CASSYAYSNEQFF. The CDR3 coding sequence is TGTGCCAGCAGTTACGCCTACTCCAATGAGCAGTTCTTC.